These 2 T cell receptor beta chains came from one sample sequenced in a study of blood T cell repertoires in COVID-19. Clones were read by immunoSEQ multiplex PCR, and TCRdb kept only the in-frame ones, dropping some. The sample carries 160,000 or so clones, around 82% recorded once. Sequenced sample: peripheral blood. The receptors shown here come from a man in his sixties with active or convalescent COVID-19.

The CDR3: CASGLAKDTQYF. DNA for the CDR3: TGTGCCAGCGGGCTAGCGAAAGATACGCAGTATTTT. The J gene is TRBJ2-3, the V gene TRBV9, with D perhaps matching TRBD2 (6 bases). The CDR3 is 12 residues long. Germline CDR1 SGDLS, CDR2 YYNGEE. V gave up 7 bases and J gave up 5 bases, with 11 bases separating them. The full variable domain, rest sourced from reference TRBV9 and TRBJ2-3, is DSGVTQTPKHLITATGQRVTLRCSPRSGDLSVYWYQQSLDQGLQFLIQYYNGEERAKGNILERFSAQQFPDLHSELNLSSLELGDSALYFCASGLAKDTQYFGPGTRLTVL.

This sequence joins TRBV12-3 or TRBV12-4 and TRBJ2-7; D perhaps matches TRBD1 (5 bases). The length of the CDR3 is 13 residues. Trimming pared 6 bases from V and 4 bases from J, leaving 13 bases between. The CDR3 spells CASSPNPGYEQYF. DNA for the CDR3: TGTGCCAGCAGCCCCAACCCAGGGTACGAGCAGTACTTC.